This TCR beta chain stems from a study of blood T cell repertoires in COVID-19. Original handling: The assay estimated nucleated cells by amplifying reference gene primers. Assay used: immunoSEQ multiplex PCR; TCRdb lists only in-frame clones, some missing. D and trimming come from the DNA, and the V and J calls and clone size come from that table. The sample gives roughly 21,000 clones, 80% to 90% of which show up once; under 20% is in the top ten. CDR3 length: 14 amino acids. The V and J ends lost 6 bases and 7 bases, in that order; junction bases with no gene match: 8. Germline values: CDR1 SNHLY, CDR2 FYNNEI.

The chain recombines TRBV2 with TRBJ2-7; 11 nucleotides match TRBD2. The material sequenced was peripheral blood. This receptor was identified in a man aged 70-80 years with active COVID-19. The CDR3 here is CASRLAGAGEEQYF. CDR3 sequence (DNA): TGTGCCAGCAGACTAGCGGGAGCAGGCGAGGAGCAGTACTTC.